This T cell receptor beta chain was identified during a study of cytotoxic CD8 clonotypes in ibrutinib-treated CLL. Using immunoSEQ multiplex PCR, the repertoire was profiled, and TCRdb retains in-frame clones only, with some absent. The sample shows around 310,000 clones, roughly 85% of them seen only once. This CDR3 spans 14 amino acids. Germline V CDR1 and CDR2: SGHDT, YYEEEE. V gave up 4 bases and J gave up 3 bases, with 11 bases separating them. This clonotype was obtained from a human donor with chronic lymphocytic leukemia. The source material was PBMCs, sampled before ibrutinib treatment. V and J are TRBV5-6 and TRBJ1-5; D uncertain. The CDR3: CASSRRGYNQPQHF. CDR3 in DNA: TGTGCCAGCAGCCGACGGGGATACAATCAGCCCCAGCATTTT.